These 16 T cell receptor beta chains were sequenced from one sample in a study of monozygotic twins with inflammatory bowel disease. From its re-call of the 5' RACE reads, TCRdb lists each CDR3 protein once, without DNA. In all, the sample yields roughly 100,000 distinct CDR3 sequences. The sample taken for sequencing was blood. The receptors here all came from a human donor with ulcerative colitis or Crohn's disease, or a healthy co-twin of an affected twin (not recorded which).

The gene calls are TRBV19 and TRBJ2-1. In germline, CDR1 is LNHDA, CDR2 SQIVND (reference sequence). The CDR3 loop spans 17 amino acids. The CDR3 here is CASSIGRLASSYNEQFF.

The genes are TRBV24-1 and TRBJ2-1; TCRdb's D call, TRBD1, is unchecked because there is no DNA. The CDR3 is 15 residues long. Germline CDR1 reads KGHDR; CDR2 reads SFDVKD. The CDR3 region is CATSDRGTADNEQFF.

This chain connects TRBV18 to TRBJ1-3. Germline V lookup: CDR1 KGHSH, CDR2 LQKENI. CDR3 length equals 17 residues. The CDR3 loop reads CASSPKVASDSGNTIYF. The full variable domain, rest sourced from reference TRBV18 and TRBJ1-3, is NAGVMQNPRHLVRRRGQEARLRCSPMKGHSHVYWYRQLPEEGLKFMVYLQKENIIDESGMPKERFSAEFPKEGPSILRIQQVVRGDSAAYFCASSPKVASDSGNTIYFGEGSWLTVV.

The V gene is TRBV7-9, the J gene TRBJ2-1; TCRdb names TRBD2, which stays unverified in the absence of DNA. The CDR3 runs 15 residues. Germline V gives CDR1 SEHNR, CDR2 FQNEAQ (reference sequence). This CDR3 is CASSPTSGGRNEQFF. Supplemented by reference TRBV7-9 and TRBJ2-1, the full variable domain reads DTGVSQNPRHKITKRGQNVTFRCDPISEHNRLYWYRQTLGQGPEFLTYFQNEAQLEKSRLLSDRFSAERPKGSFSTLEIQRTEQGDSAMYLCASSPTSGGRNEQFFGPGTRLTVL.

This chain uses TRBV2 with TRBJ2-2; TCRdb outputs TRBD1, but without DNA this stays unchecked. CDR1 is SNHLY, CDR2 FYNNEI, per germline. The CDR3 covers 15 residues. This chain's CDR3 is CASSEVDSSTGELFF. The full variable domain, rest sourced from reference TRBV2 and TRBJ2-2, is EPEVTQTPSHQVTQMGQEVILRCVPISNHLYFYWYRQILGQKVEFLVSFYNNEISEKSEIFDDQFSVERPDGSNFTLKIRSTKLEDSAMYFCASSEVDSSTGELFFGEGSRLTVL.

The rearrangement uses TRBV5-1 and TRBJ2-1. Germline V CDR1 and CDR2: SGHRS, YFSETQ. The CDR3 spans 15 residues. The CDR3 region is CASSPGDDSYNEQFF. Full variable domain (rest looked up from reference TRBV5-1 and TRBJ2-1): KAGVTQTPRYLIKTRGQQVTLSCSPISGHRSVSWYQQTPGQGLQFLFEYFSETQRNKGNFPGRFSGRQFSNSRSEMNVSTLELGDSALYLCASSPGDDSYNEQFFGPGTRLTVL.

This chain links TRBV7-9 with TRBJ2-7; TCRdb's D call of TRBD2 is untestable without DNA. CDR1 is SEHNR, CDR2 FQNEAQ, per germline (reference sequence). The CDR3 has 13 amino acids. Here the CDR3 reads CASGPPNLYEQYF.

The chain couples TRBV7-2 to TRBJ2-2. Looked up from germline, CDR1 is SGHTA and CDR2 is FQGNSA. The CDR3 has 14 residues. CDR3 in amino acids: CASSEQWSSGELFF. The full variable domain, its missing parts supplied by reference TRBV7-2 and TRBJ2-2, is GAGVSQSPSNKVTEKGKDVELRCDPISGHTALYWYRQSLGQGLEFLIYFQGNSAPDKSGLPSDRFSAERTGGSVSTLTIQRTQQEDSAVYLCASSEQWSSGELFFGEGSRLTVL.

The chain uses TRBV7-2 and TRBJ2-1; TCRdb selects TRBD1, and the lack of DNA leaves this call unchecked. The CDR3 covers 15 residues. Per germline, CDR1 SGHTA and CDR2 FQGNSA. The CDR3 sequence is CASSLKRQGVNEQFF.

The rearrangement joins TRBV5-1 to TRBJ2-3; as DNA is missing, the TRBD1 call by TCRdb cannot be tested. Germline lookup yields CDR1 SGHRS and CDR2 YFSETQ. CDR3 length equals 15 residues. CDR3 amino acids: CASSFQGSSADTQYF.

This sequence joins TRBV28 and TRBJ1-5; TCRdb's assignment of TRBD1 cannot be checked, as there is no DNA. Looked up from germline, CDR1 is MDHEN and CDR2 is SYDVKM. The CDR3 is made up of 15 amino acids. This CDR3 is CASSPSRVDNQPQHF.

The chain has TRBV25-1 and TRBJ1-2; TCRdb's assignment of TRBD1 cannot be checked, as there is no DNA. The germline V gene has CDR1 MGHDK and CDR2 SYGVNS. The CDR3 extends over 15 amino acids. CDR3 loop: CASSEFQGQNYGYTF.

This rearrangement joins TRBV20-1 to TRBJ2-5; the D call of TRBD1 rests on TCRdb alone, since no DNA is present to check it. This CDR3 is 13 amino acids long. CDR1 is DFQATT, CDR2 SNEGSKA, per germline (reference sequence). The CDR3 loop is CSARPNRGETQYF.

The chain combines TRBV20-1 with TRBJ1-1. Germline V gene data show CDR1 as DFQATT and CDR2 as SNEGSKA (reference sequence). This CDR3 comprises 13 residues. CDR3 sequence: CSALPRRDTEAFF.

J is TRBJ2-5 and V is TRBV6-1; TCRdb indicates TRBD2, and absent DNA this call remains unverified. The germline gives CDR1 MNHNS, CDR2 SASEGT. The CDR3 spans 15 residues. The chain's CDR3 is CASSPTSGKGETQYF.

This rearrangement joins TRBV7-2 to TRBJ2-5. In germline, CDR1 is SGHTA, CDR2 FQGNSA. The CDR3 loop spans 14 amino acids. CDR3 amino acids: CASSGNRGRSTQYF. Full variable domain (rest looked up from reference TRBV7-2 and TRBJ2-5): GAGVSQSPSNKVTEKGKDVELRCDPISGHTALYWYRQSLGQGLEFLIYFQGNSAPDKSGLPSDRFSAERTGGSVSTLTIQRTQQEDSAVYLCASSGNRGRSTQYFGPGTRLLVL.